These 32 T cell receptor beta chains share one sample of origin, sequenced in a study of cytomegalovirus exposure and HLA in healthy donors. Vbeta (60) and Jbeta (13) primers were used in the PCR. Assay: immunoSEQ multiplex PCR; the TCRdb copy retains only in-frame clones and omits some. The table lists roughly 250,000 clones, around four fifths of them singletons. The sequenced sample was PBMCs. The source of these receptors is a woman aged 40-49 years in good health and CMV-seropositive.

The chain combines TRBV7-2 with TRBJ2-7, with 13 nucleotides matching TRBD2. V trimming: 6 bases; J trimming: 4 bases; junction bases outside the gene matches: 3. Germline loops: CDR1 SGHTA, CDR2 FQGNSA. This CDR3 is built from 14 residues. CDR3 coding DNA: TGTGCCAGCAGTCGGACTAGCGGGAGTTACGAGCAGTACTTC. This sequence encodes CASSRTSGSYEQYF.

This chain uses TRBV7-2 with TRBJ1-1, with a weak D call TRBD1 (5 bases). This CDR3 is built from 14 residues. V lost 1 base and J 11 bases, leaving 17 bases between the germline ends. Germline values: CDR1 SGHTA, CDR2 FQGNSA. The CDR3 protein is CASSLVEQDSRAFF. For the CDR3, the DNA is TGTGCCAGCAGCTTAGTTGAACAGGATTCGAGGGCTTTCTTT.

J is TRBJ1-2 and V is TRBV4-3; D ambiguous. The CDR3 runs to 14 residues. Germline CDR1 is LGHNA and CDR2 is YSLEER. V was clipped by 0 bases and J by 3 bases, with 8 bases between them. The CDR3 DNA sequence: TGCGCCAGCAGCCAAGAGAAGGCGGACTATGGCTACACCTTC. It codes for CASSQEKADYGYTF.

The chain carries TRBV2 and TRBJ2-5; 12 bases align to TRBD2. V gave up 5 bases and J gave up 4 bases; unmatched junction bases: 2. CDR1 is SNHLY and CDR2 is FYNNEI in the germline V gene. The CDR3 contains 14 residues. The CDR3 loop reads CASSPGLAGETQYF. The CDR3 region has the DNA TGTGCCAGCAGTCCGGGACTAGCGGGAGAGACCCAGTACTTC.

The chain uses TRBV23-1 and TRBJ2-4; no reliable D call. TRBV23-1 is an ORF for which the function is uncertain. Trimming stripped 7 bases from V and 0 bases from J, with 28 bases between. This CDR3 contains 20 residues. CDR3 sequence (DNA): TGCGCCAGCACTCGGGTACGCGTTTTGACCCCCTTTTTAGCCAAAAACATTCAGTACTTC. It encodes CASTRVRVLTPFLAKNIQYF.

The CDR3 bases are TGTGCCAGCAGCTTCGCCGGGGGGTATGGCTACACCTTC. This translates into CASSFAGGYGYTF. V and J are TRBV7-9 and TRBJ1-2, with TRBD1 as a possible D gene (5 bases). Looked up from germline, CDR1 is SEHNR and CDR2 is FQNEAQ (reference sequence). V dropped 3 bases and J dropped 5 bases, with 10 bases sitting between them. This CDR3 contains 13 residues.

This clone was recorded a few times. This chain connects TRBV14 to TRBJ1-1, with 7 nucleotides matching TRBD1. Germline assignment: CDR1 SGHDN and CDR2 FVKESK. The ends lost 1 base at V and 6 bases at J; junction bases unmatched: 2. CDR3 length: 13 amino acids. The CDR3 is CASSQVQGAEAFF. CDR3 nucleotide sequence: TGTGCCAGCAGCCAAGTCCAGGGGGCTGAAGCTTTCTTT.

In this sample, this clone turned up a few times. This rearrangement joins TRBV29-1 to TRBJ1-2, with TRBD1 matching over 10 bases. The J segment lost 8 bases and the V segment lost 2 bases, leaving 8 bases of the junction unmatched. Germline CDR1 SQVTM, CDR2 ANQGSEA. This CDR3 has 14 amino acids. The CDR3 loop is CSVERDRGVGGYTF. CDR3 DNA sequence: TGCAGCGTTGAACGGGACAGGGGAGTAGGGGGCTACACCTTC.

Concerning this clone itself: The same CDR3 is also encoded by other DNA sequences in this sample. The gene calls are TRBV27 and TRBJ1-4; D is undetermined. This CDR3 has 15 residues. Germline lookup yields CDR1 MNHEY and CDR2 SMNVEV (reference sequence). Trimming removed 0 bases at V and 7 bases at J, with 12 bases between. CDR3 residues: CASSLSPTSLEKLFF. In DNA, the CDR3 is TGTGCCAGCAGTTTATCCCCTACGTCCCTTGAAAAACTGTTTTTT.

This clone was recorded once. This chain joins TRBV7-3 and TRBJ2-3; 11 bases are a match to TRBD2. The CDR3 contains 17 residues. V trimming: 4 bases; J trimming: 6 bases; junction bases outside the gene matches: 12. Germline CDR1 SGHTA, CDR2 FQGTGA. CDR3 sequence (DNA): TGTGCCAGCAGCTCGAAGTGGTTAGCGGGAGGGGCGGATACGCAGTATTTT. This translates into CASSSKWLAGGADTQYF.

In the case of this clone: The sample has other DNA sequences that encode this CDR3 too. The chain combines TRBV28 with TRBJ2-7; 12 bases are shared with TRBD2. The CDR3 contains 15 residues. The trim removed 1 base at V and 2 bases at J, leaving 0 bases unmatched. CDR1 is MDHEN and CDR2 is SYDVKM in the germline V gene. CDR3 sequence reads: CASSLSSGRAYEQYF. For the CDR3, the DNA is TGTGCCAGCAGTTTATCTAGCGGGAGGGCCTACGAGCAGTACTTC.

V gene TRBV4-2 combines with J gene TRBJ1-6, with 11 bases aligning to TRBD1. CDR3 length equals 16 residues. The V segment lost 1 base and the J segment 8 bases; nucleotides outside the gene matches: 4. Germline CDR1 is LGHNA and CDR2 is YNFKEQ. DNA for the CDR3: TGTGCCAGCAGCCAAGCCATGGGACAGGGGGATTCACCCCTCCACTTT. Translation gives CASSQAMGQGDSPLHF.

The chain employs TRBV11-2 and TRBJ1-2, with D maybe TRBD1 (5 bases). The germline V gene has CDR1 SGHAT and CDR2 FQNNGV. V gave up 0 bases and J gave up 4 bases, with 6 bases separating them. The CDR3 has 13 residues. The CDR3 nucleotides read TGTGCCAGCAGCTTAGACAGGGTCTATGGCTACACCTTC. Protein: CASSLDRVYGYTF.

About this clone itself: Other DNA sequences of this sample code for an identical CDR3. The chain employs TRBV19 and TRBJ2-1; TRBD1 aligns across 9 bases. After removal of 3 bases from V and 5 bases from J, the junction contained 8 bases not matched to a gene. The CDR3 has 16 residues. Germline assignment: CDR1 LNHDA and CDR2 SQIVND (reference sequence). CDR3 residues: CASSILPGQGDNEQFF. In nucleotides, the CDR3 is TGTGCCAGTAGTATTCTCCCGGGACAGGGAGACAATGAGCAGTTCTTC.

The CDR3 nucleotides read TGTGCCAGCAGCTCCACCCCGGGTGACGAGCAGTACTTC. It specifies CASSSTPGDEQYF. V usage is TRBV9 and J usage is TRBJ2-7, with D uncertain. Germline V CDR1 and CDR2: SGDLS, YYNGEE. Trimming removed 4 bases from V and 5 bases from J, with 13 bases in between. This CDR3 is 13 amino acids long.

V is TRBV2 and J is TRBJ1-1; no reliable D call. CDR3 length: 13 residues. V shed 7 bases and J shed 5 bases, with 14 bases lying between them. Germline loops: CDR1 SNHLY, CDR2 FYNNEI. The CDR3 is CASTVAPGTEAFF. The CDR3 nucleotides are TGTGCCAGCACCGTAGCACCTGGGACTGAAGCTTTCTTT.

The rearrangement joins TRBV11-3 to TRBJ2-2, with 7 bases fitting TRBD1. In germline, CDR1 is SGHNT, CDR2 YENEEA. Trimming removed 3 bases from V and 4 bases from J; junction bases left unmatched: 5. This CDR3 is built from 15 residues. CDR3 sequence reads: CASSFRRGPTGELFF. The CDR3 bases are TGTGCCAGCAGCTTTAGAAGGGGGCCCACCGGGGAGCTGTTTTTT. Using reference TRBV11-3 and TRBJ2-2 for the parts outside the CDR3, the full variable domain is EAGVVQSPRYKIIEKKQPVAFWCNPISGHNTLYWYLQNLGQGPELLIRYENEEAVDDSQLPKDRFSAERLKGVDSTLKIQPAELGDSAVYLCASSFRRGPTGELFFGEGSRLTVL.

The chain combines TRBV5-1 with TRBJ2-7; 7 bases align to TRBD2. This CDR3 spans 14 amino acids. Germline CDR1 SGHRS, CDR2 YFSETQ. V was pared by 0 bases and J by 3 bases, with 3 bases of the junction left unmatched. CDR3 in DNA: TGCGCCAGCAGCTTGGTAAGCGGGAACTACGAGCAGTACTTC. This translates into CASSLVSGNYEQYF.

This sequence joins TRBV28 and TRBJ1-5; D gene unclear. Trimming pared 1 base from V and 6 bases from J, leaving 19 bases between. Germline V CDR1 and CDR2: MDHEN, SYDVKM. The CDR3 runs to 17 residues. The DNA for the CDR3 is TGTGCCAGCAGTTTATCCCTAGTCATCGGGATAGGTCAGCCCCAGCATTTT. This gives the protein CASSLSLVIGIGQPQHF.

J is TRBJ2-7 and V is TRBV28; D is uncertain. The CDR3 runs to 13 residues. In germline, CDR1 is MDHEN, CDR2 SYDVKM. Trimming cost V 2 bases and J 3 bases, with 8 bases left between them. CDR3 protein: CASSLDSNYEQYF. The CDR3 DNA reads as TGTGCCAGCAGTTTAGACTCGAACTACGAGCAGTACTTC.

This chain joins TRBV28 and TRBJ2-7, with a possible D match to TRBD2 (6 bases). The CDR3 length is 14 residues. Germline V CDR1 and CDR2: MDHEN, SYDVKM. Trimming left V 7 bases short and J 4 bases short, with 17 bases between. This CDR3 is CASTRAGPSYEQYF. CDR3 DNA: TGTGCCAGCACTCGGGCGGGACCTTCGTACGAGCAGTACTTC.

The rearrangement uses TRBV30 and TRBJ2-3; no clear D gene. Germline values: CDR1 GTSNPN, CDR2 SVGIG (reference sequence). The CDR3 runs 13 residues. Trimming removed 2 bases at V and 3 bases at J, with 9 bases between. This CDR3 is CAWSRSGTDTQYF. In nucleotides, the CDR3 is TGTGCCTGGAGTCGGTCCGGGACAGATACGCAGTATTTT.

J is TRBJ2-2 and V is TRBV28; TRBD1 agrees at 11 bases. Germline CDR1 is MDHEN and CDR2 is SYDVKM. After removal of 3 bases from V and 7 bases from J, the junction contained 10 bases not matched to a gene. The length of the CDR3 is 17 residues. The CDR3 sequence: CASSLIPGQGESGELFF. CDR3 nucleotide sequence: TGTGCCAGCAGTTTGATCCCGGGACAGGGGGAGAGCGGGGAGCTGTTTTTT.

The table lists this clone with a count of one. The V call is TRBV27, the J call TRBJ2-7; 7 nucleotides match TRBD1. Germline CDR1 and CDR2: MNHEY and SMNVEV (reference sequence). V shed 3 bases and J 2 bases; nucleotides not matched to a gene: 4. The CDR3 length is 14 residues. CDR3 nucleotides: TGTGCCAGCAGTTTTGGGGACAGCCCCTACGAGCAGTACTTC. This encodes CASSFGDSPYEQYF.

This clone showed up just once. This sequence joins TRBV5-8 and TRBJ1-4; tentative D call: TRBD1 (5 bases). V dropped 5 bases and J dropped 5 bases, with 16 bases sitting between them. CDR1 and CDR2 (germline): SGHTS, YDEGEE. The CDR3 covers 15 residues. The CDR3 here is CASRTSGLLNEKLFF. CDR3 DNA: TGTGCCAGCAGGACCTCAGGGCTCTTGAATGAAAAACTGTTTTTT.

The J gene is TRBJ1-2, the V gene TRBV10-3; 8 bases map to TRBD1. The CDR3 extends over 13 amino acids. Germline CDR1 reads ENHRY; CDR2 reads SYGVKD. V trimming: 6 bases; J trimming: 3 bases; junction bases outside the gene matches: 3. CDR3 DNA sequence: TGTGCCATCAGCAAACAGGGGGACTATGGCTACACCTTC. It yields the protein CAISKQGDYGYTF.

DNA of the CDR3: TGTGCCAGCAGTTTATACTACCTCTACGAGCAGTACTTC. It is translated as CASSLYYLYEQYF. The chain links TRBV27 to TRBJ2-7; D is unresolved. V lost 1 base to trimming and J lost 3 bases, with 7 bases between them. CDR3 length: 13 amino acids. In germline, CDR1 is MNHEY, CDR2 SMNVEV (reference sequence).

The chain combines TRBV14 with TRBJ1-1; TRBD1 matches at 8 bases. This CDR3 contains 15 residues. V lost 1 base and J lost 7; bases outside the gene matches: 8. Germline V gives CDR1 SGHDN, CDR2 FVKESK. The CDR3 bases are TGTGCCAGCAGCCAAGTCCGAACTGACAGGGGTGAAGCTTTCTTT. This sequence encodes CASSQVRTDRGEAFF.

The rearrangement joins TRBV28 to TRBJ1-5, with D unresolved. This CDR3 region has 17 residues. CDR1 MDHEN and CDR2 SYDVKM come from the germline V gene. With 6 bases removed from V and 1 base from J, the gap between germline ends came to 19 bases. The CDR3 bases are TGTGCCAGCAGCCACGGCACGGCGGGCCCGAGCAATCAGCCCCAGCATTTT. It codes for CASSHGTAGPSNQPQHF.

This clone was observed a few times. Within the sample, other DNA sequences also encode this same CDR3. The V call is TRBV29-1, the J call TRBJ1-1; D perhaps matches TRBD1 (6 bases). CDR3 length: 12 residues. The V gene's germline CDR1 is SQVTM and CDR2 ANQGSEA. V lost 6 bases and J 5 bases, leaving 13 bases between the germline ends. CDR3 in amino acids: CSVQGRGTEAFF. The CDR3 DNA reads as TGCAGCGTCCAGGGAAGGGGGACTGAAGCTTTCTTT.

CDR3 protein: CASSFGFQGTGELFF. The CDR3 nucleotides are TGTGCCAGCAGTTTCGGATTCCAGGGGACCGGGGAGCTGTTTTTT. The chain uses TRBV28 and TRBJ2-2, with D possibly being TRBD1 (6 bases). Trimming pared 3 bases from V and 5 bases from J, leaving 13 bases between. The CDR3 is made up of 15 amino acids. Germline assignment: CDR1 MDHEN and CDR2 SYDVKM.

The chain carries TRBV28 and TRBJ1-5, with 8 bases matching TRBD1. V trimming: 3 bases; J trimming: 2 bases; junction bases outside the gene matches: 6. The CDR3 contains 16 residues. Germline-derived CDR1 and CDR2 are MDHEN and SYDVKM. CDR3 nucleotide sequence: TGTGCCAGCAGTTTTCAGGGGGCGCCGGGCAATCAGCCCCAGCATTTT. Translation: CASSFQGAPGNQPQHF.